The rows below give T cell receptor beta chains drawn from one sample of a study of control samples from healthy donors and cancer patients. Sequenced by immunoSEQ multiplex PCR; TCRdb stores in-frame clones only, minus some. The table lists some 160,000 clones, about 94% of them singletons. Specimen: blood. Every receptor here comes from a woman under 40 in good health. The CDR3 runs from the conserved cysteine through the conserved F or W. D genes are given only for firm matches. Clone size appears in some rows only: once, few, many, or a class for an expanded clone.

size	V	D	J	CDR3	DNA
NA	TRBV25-1	NA	TRBJ2-7	CASKRPYEQYF	TGTGCCAGCAAGCGGCCCTACGAGCAGTACTTC
NA	TRBV6-5	TRBD1	TRBJ2-5	CASSYFRQGGQTQYF	TGTGCCAGCAGTTACTTCCGACAGGGGGGCCAGACCCAGTACTTC
NA	TRBV13	TRBD2	TRBJ2-5	CASSPGLGETQYF	TGTGCCAGCAGCCCGGGACTAGGAGAGACCCAGTACTTC
NA	TRBV9	TRBD2	TRBJ2-2	CASSSGLAGPTGELFF	TGTGCCAGCAGCTCGGGACTAGCGGGCCCCACCGGGGAGCTGTTTTTT
NA	TRBV4-1	NA	TRBJ2-7	CASSHANTLYEQYF	TGCGCCAGCAGCCACGCGAACACCTTATACGAGCAGTACTTC
NA	TRBV3-1/TRBV3-2	NA	TRBJ2-1	CASSQRDTLSFF	TGTGCCAGCAGCCAGCGGGACACCCTATCGTTCTTC
once	TRBV12-3/TRBV12-4	TRBD1	TRBJ2-7	CASTSGGDEQYF	TGTGCCAGCACCTCAGGGGGAGACGAGCAGTACTTC
NA	TRBV27	TRBD2	TRBJ2-7	CASSLSASLAGIYEQYF	TGTGCCAGCAGTTTATCGGCCTCCCTAGCGGGCATCTACGAGCAGTACTTC
NA	TRBV24-1	TRBD1	TRBJ2-2	CATSDFRDRNTGELFF	TGTGCCACCAGTGATTTTAGGGACAGGAACACCGGGGAGCTGTTTTTT
NA	TRBV5-6	NA	TRBJ1-1	CASSSLRGRYTEAFF	TGTGCCAGCAGCTCCCTACGGGGGAGATACACTGAAGCTTTCTTT
NA	TRBV7-9	TRBD1	TRBJ2-1	CASSSRTGGAKNEQFF	TGTGCCAGCAGCTCAAGAACAGGGGGCGCAAAGAATGAGCAGTTCTTC
NA	TRBV7-2	NA	TRBJ2-7	CASRKPSSYEQYF	TGTGCCAGCCGGAAACCATCATCCTACGAGCAGTACTTC
NA	TRBV15	TRBD1	TRBJ2-2	CATSRYQGANTGELFF	TGTGCCACCAGCAGGTATCAGGGGGCGAACACCGGGGAGCTGTTTTTT
NA	TRBV4-1	NA	TRBJ1-6	CASSQDGWGDSPLHF	TGCGCCAGCAGCCAAGATGGATGGGGCGATTCACCCCTCCACTTT
NA	TRBV28	TRBD1	TRBJ1-3	CASSSPTGGRNTIYF	TGTGCCAGCAGTTCCCCCACAGGGGGTAGAAACACCATATATTTT